The clone carrying this T cell receptor beta chain was seen a few times. The CDR3 totals 16 residues. V lost 4 bases to trimming and J lost 3 bases; unmatched junction nucleotides: 4. Germline V gene data show CDR1 as SGHRS and CDR2 as YFSETQ. TCRdb recomputed calls from the RT-PCR reads with MiXCR, one row per CDR3 protein. Here the sample spans about 680,000 distinct CDR3 sequences, 12% to 15% being singletons. The clonotype originates from a female donor in good health, serving as a healthy control. The chain is built from TRBV5-1 and TRBJ1-6; the match to TRBD1 covers 10 bases. Sequenced sample: memory CD4+ T cells from blood. The CDR3 loop reads CASSAGQGSYNSPLHF. The DNA of the CDR3 is TGCGCCAGCAGCGCGGGACAGGGGAGCTATAATTCACCCCTCCACTTT.